The rows below give T cell receptor beta chains drawn from one sample of a study of blood T cell repertoires in COVID-19. Libraries were prepared by immunoSEQ multiplex PCR; TCRdb keeps only in-frame clonotypes and omits some of them. The sample shows around 280,000 clones, roughly 90% of them seen only once. The sequenced sample consisted of PBMCs or T cells enriched from blood (not recorded which). The receptor set was obtained from a woman aged 18-35 years with acute COVID-19. Both conserved end residues are trimmed from each CDR3. Each record gives: V gene, CDR3 protein.

v_call: TRBV7-8
cdr3_aa: ASSSIIGLGNYGYT

v_call: TRBV4-2
cdr3_aa: ASSQDLGLNTEAF

v_call: TRBV9
cdr3_aa: ASSVRAAYNEQF

v_call: TRBV7-9
cdr3_aa: ASRQDRDEQY

v_call: TRBV19
cdr3_aa: ASSMGQGTYNEQF

v_call: TRBV28
cdr3_aa: ASSSRDRVRGYT

v_call: TRBV4-3
cdr3_aa: ASSQDRTSGGLSSYNEQF

v_call: TRBV29-1
cdr3_aa: SVVVGSFYNEQF

v_call: TRBV7-9
cdr3_aa: ASSFQRGANYGYT

v_call: TRBV29-1
cdr3_aa: SVEGEGGSYEQY

v_call: TRBV4-1
cdr3_aa: ASSQDSGSYEQY

v_call: TRBV13
cdr3_aa: ASSLGTSGIQDTQY

v_call: TRBV19
cdr3_aa: ASSTGSWGSGNTIY

v_call: TRBV2
cdr3_aa: ASSYREMRQF

v_call: TRBV5-5
cdr3_aa: ASRPDRVNSPLH

v_call: TRBV28
cdr3_aa: ASSPLGLAGGGETQY

v_call: TRBV19
cdr3_aa: ATWAGGGDRSQPQH

v_call: TRBV4-2
cdr3_aa: ASSQDGASGNNEQF

v_call: TRBV30
cdr3_aa: ACFEVAVNSPLH

v_call: TRBV2
cdr3_aa: ASSGVGRAYEQY

v_call: TRBV4-1
cdr3_aa: ASSQAGLAGGETQY

v_call: TRBV6-6
cdr3_aa: ASSYDSNYGYT

v_call: TRBV4-3
cdr3_aa: ASSLGGGVYNEQF

v_call: TRBV19
cdr3_aa: ASSPGNLAGGTGELF

v_call: TRBV5-1
cdr3_aa: ASSLMLAGGQETQY

v_call: TRBV28
cdr3_aa: ASSRTGQGIANYGYT

v_call: TRBV18
cdr3_aa: ASSAMGLHDGYEQY

v_call: TRBV2
cdr3_aa: ASSRQDPRYTGELF

v_call: TRBV18
cdr3_aa: ASSPQSQSYNEQF

v_call: TRBV28
cdr3_aa: ASSHSGRGFNEQF

v_call: TRBV6-5
cdr3_aa: ATRLAGGDNEQF

v_call: TRBV15
cdr3_aa: ATSRGDQGGSYYNEQF

v_call: TRBV6-4
cdr3_aa: ASSDSTSSNEQF

v_call: TRBV5-1
cdr3_aa: ASSLGTPAGELF

v_call: TRBV5-1
cdr3_aa: ASSSRQGQTGNTIY

v_call: TRBV27
cdr3_aa: ASSLGPDRDGYT

v_call: TRBV30
cdr3_aa: AWKLATHTGELF

v_call: TRBV2
cdr3_aa: ASTPSGTGTQETQY

v_call: TRBV5-1
cdr3_aa: ASSRAGGLSDTQY

v_call: TRBV10-3
cdr3_aa: AISESMGGQGSPDTQY

v_call: TRBV18
cdr3_aa: ASSPLNSGTGAYYGYT

v_call: TRBV4-2
cdr3_aa: ASGPGGRASGNEQF

v_call: TRBV7-9
cdr3_aa: ASLQGASYNEQF

v_call: TRBV12-3/TRBV12-4
cdr3_aa: ASSPLWGLVF

v_call: TRBV6-4
cdr3_aa: ASSDSSGDTGELF

v_call: TRBV30
cdr3_aa: AWRPGQENTEAF

v_call: TRBV7-9
cdr3_aa: ASSSLMTGGAYNEQF

v_call: TRBV4-1
cdr3_aa: ASSQDIISGRRASQY

v_call: TRBV6-5
cdr3_aa: ASRAGGYYEQY

v_call: TRBV3-1/TRBV3-2
cdr3_aa: ASNQWGDYGYT

v_call: TRBV11-2
cdr3_aa: ASSPGDTGNSPLH

v_call: TRBV7-6
cdr3_aa: ASSLEASTNEQF

v_call: TRBV6-4
cdr3_aa: ASGDTGHPWGTEAF

v_call: TRBV2
cdr3_aa: ASRAGGSYNEQF